What follows are 20 T cell receptor beta chains derived from one specimen sequenced in a study of CD8 T cells in ankylosing spondylitis. TCRdb passed the 5' RACE reads through MiXCR, listing each CDR3 protein once. The profile shows 150,000 to 200,000 distinct CDR3 sequences, 18% of them singletons. Sequenced material: blood, either unsorted or a sorted T cell fraction (not recorded which). Every receptor here comes from a male donor under 35 with ankylosing spondylitis or in good health (not recorded which).

In its sample, this clonotype was seen many times. The V and J genes are TRBV27 and TRBJ2-7, with 9 bases lining up with TRBD1. J was trimmed by 3 bases and V by 7 bases; bases with no gene match: 10. Germline V CDR1 and CDR2: MNHEY, SMNVEV (reference sequence). The CDR3 loop spans 15 amino acids. The chain's CDR3 is CASIPTGQGYYEQYF. The CDR3 nucleotides are TGTGCCAGCATTCCAACGGGACAGGGTTACTACGAGCAGTACTTC.

This clonotype was counted ten times or more. The rearrangement uses TRBV19 and TRBJ2-1, with TRBD2 matching over 7 bases. CDR3 length equals 13 residues. V lost 1 base, J lost 10 bases, and 4 bases stayed unmatched. Germline CDR1 reads LNHDA; CDR2 reads SQIVND (reference sequence). CDR3 residues: CASSIGGGGEQFF. As DNA, the CDR3 is TGTGCCAGTAGTATAGGGGGGGGGGGAGAGCAGTTCTTC.

V gene TRBV7-8 combines with J gene TRBJ2-3, with D hard to call. The V end lost 4 bases, the J end lost 5 bases, and 10 bases lay between the germline ends. The CDR3 spans 13 residues. Per germline, CDR1 SGHVS and CDR2 FQNEAQ. CDR3 nucleotides: TGTGCCAGCAGCTCGGCTATGTTAGATACGCAGTATTTT. Its translation is CASSSAMLDTQYF.

This clonotype was observed at least ten times. J is TRBJ2-5 and V is TRBV29-1, with D perhaps matching TRBD2 (7 bases). CDR1 and CDR2 from the germline V gene are SQVTM and ANQGSEA. V was cut by 3 bases and J by 4 bases, with 12 bases left in between. The CDR3 loop spans 13 amino acids. Written as DNA, the CDR3 is TGCAGCGTTGACGGGGGGCCGAGAGAGACCCAGTACTTC. This translates into CSVDGGPRETQYF.

This clonotype was observed a handful of times. The chain carries TRBV18 and TRBJ2-1; TRBD2 agrees at 11 bases. The CDR3 length is 17 residues. In germline, CDR1 is KGHSH, CDR2 LQKENI. Trimming took 2 bases from V and 7 from J; bases not matched to a gene: 10. The CDR3 DNA follows: TGTGCCAGCTCACCAACCCTACTAGCGGGGGTCAGGAATGAGCAGTTCTTC. Translation gives CASSPTLLAGVRNEQFF.

The table lists this clonotype with many counts. The chain links TRBV24-1 to TRBJ2-1; TRBD1 aligns across 8 bases. The CDR3 has 13 residues. J gave up 9 bases and V 4 bases, and 4 bases lay outside the gene matches. Per the germline V gene, CDR1 is KGHDR and CDR2 is SFDVKD. The CDR3 region is CATSEQQGGEQFF. The CDR3 DNA follows: TGTGCCACCAGTGAGCAACAGGGGGGTGAGCAGTTCTTC.

This clonotype was seen at least ten times. This chain's CDR3 is CATSDLTVLAKNIQYF. The CDR3 DNA reads as TGTGCCACCAGTGATTTGACAGTGCTGGCCAAAAACATTCAGTACTTC. This chain links TRBV24-1 with TRBJ2-4; D unresolved. The length of the CDR3 is 16 residues. Trimming took 0 bases from V and 1 from J, leaving 9 bases between them. The germline CDR1 and CDR2 sequences are KGHDR and SFDVKD.

This clonotype was found many times. The rearrangement links TRBV7-2 to TRBJ2-7; the D is unclear. This CDR3 is built from 11 residues. CDR1 and CDR2 (germline): SGHTA, FQGNSA. The V end was cut by 1 base, the J end by 5 bases, with 3 bases between. CDR3 residues: CASSLVNEQYF. In DNA form, the CDR3 reads TGTGCCAGCAGCTTAGTCAACGAGCAGTACTTC.

This clonotype was recorded at least ten times. The gene calls are TRBV20-1 and TRBJ2-5; either TRBD1 or TRBD2 may supply D (5 bases each). This CDR3 is built from 15 residues. Germline loops: CDR1 DFQATT, CDR2 SNEGSKA (reference sequence). Trimming removed 1 base from V and 1 base from J, with 13 bases in between. For the CDR3, the DNA is TGCAGTGCTAGAGGGGGAGTAGGGGCCCAAGAGACCCAGTACTTC. Translating it yields CSARGGVGAQETQYF.

This clonotype occurred many times. The gene calls are TRBV29-1 and TRBJ1-1; tentative D call: TRBD1 (5 bases). Germline V CDR1 and CDR2: SQVTM, ANQGSEA. The V end lost 4 bases, the J end lost 0 bases, and 9 bases lay between the germline ends. This CDR3 comprises 13 residues. CDR3 protein: CSVGQTMNTEAFF. CDR3 bases: TGCAGCGTTGGACAGACCATGAACACTGAAGCTTTCTTT.

This clonotype has a count of ten or more. The chain couples TRBV11-2 to TRBJ2-7; 10 bases align to TRBD1. The CDR3 has 15 amino acids. Germline assignment: CDR1 SGHAT and CDR2 FQNNGV. The V gene end was trimmed by 6 bases and the J gene end by 1 base; junction bases not matched to a gene: 6. This chain's CDR3 is CASSPGTGASYEQYF. In DNA, the CDR3 is TGTGCCAGCAGTCCCGGGACAGGGGCGTCCTACGAGCAGTACTTC.

This clonotype came up many times. This chain links TRBV9 with TRBJ1-1; D is possibly TRBD1 (5 bases). Trimming pared 2 bases from V and 1 base from J, leaving 9 bases between. CDR1 and CDR2 (germline): SGDLS, YYNGEE. The CDR3 is 14 residues long. CDR3 sequence reads: CASSVEGKNTEAFF. Here the CDR3 DNA reads TGTGCCAGCAGCGTTGAGGGGAAGAACACTGAAGCTTTCTTT. Variable domain in full (rest from reference TRBV9 and TRBJ1-1): DSGVTQTPKHLITATGQRVTLRCSPRSGDLSVYWYQQSLDQGLQFLIQYYNGEERAKGNILERFSAQQFPDLHSELNLSSLELGDSALYFCASSVEGKNTEAFFGQGTRLTVV.

This clonotype was seen at least ten times. This chain links TRBV6-5 with TRBJ2-7, with a tentative D call TRBD1 (6 bases). The ends were cut back, 6 bases at V and 6 bases at J, with 15 bases in the middle. This CDR3 comprises 13 residues. Germline V gene sequence: CDR1 MNHEY, CDR2 SVGAGI. The DNA of the CDR3 is TGTGCCAGCAGCCTAGCAGGGGTCGGCGAGCAGTACTTC. This sequence encodes CASSLAGVGEQYF.

This clonotype came up once. An end of the junction differs from the germline gene, which may be a read error. This chain uses TRBV6-1 with TRBJ2-3, with TRBD2 matching 12 bases. The CDR3 loop spans 19 amino acids. Germline V gene sequence: CDR1 MNHNS, CDR2 SASEGT. CDR3 in amino acids: CASSPTTRLAGVGTDTQCF. In DNA, the CDR3 is TGTGCCAGCAGCCCGACCACCAGACTAGCGGGAGTGGGCACAGATACGCAGTGTTTT.

The chain uses TRBV29-1 and TRBJ1-6; D gene ambiguous. This CDR3 spans 13 amino acids. Per the germline V gene, CDR1 is SQVTM and CDR2 is ANQGSEA. Trimming removed 5 bases from V and 5 bases from J, with 10 bases in between. CDR3 sequence (DNA): TGCAGCGTTCAGACACTAAATAATTCACCCCTCCACTTT. It specifies CSVQTLNNSPLHF.

The chain carries TRBV21-1 and TRBJ2-7; the table's D call TRBD2 went unverified against the DNA. TRBV21-1 is a known pseudogene. The CDR3 extends over 16 amino acids. The CDR3 loop is CASSKRGLAGVREQYV. In DNA, the CDR3 is TGTGCCAGCAGCAAAAGAGGACTAGCGGGAGTGCGGGAGCAGTACGTC.

This clonotype has only a few counts. The V call is TRBV30, the J call TRBJ1-4, with D unclear. CDR1 GTSNPN and CDR2 SVGIG come from the germline V gene (reference sequence). This CDR3 is 13 amino acids long. The V and J ends lost 0 bases and 10 bases respectively, with 12 bases between them. CDR3 in DNA: TGTGCCTGGAGTGTGTTGGGGTCGGGAAAACTGTTTTTT. Translating gives CAWSVLGSGKLFF.

This clonotype has at least ten counts. The chain is built from TRBV20-1 and TRBJ2-3; TRBD2 aligns across 8 bases. Germline CDR1 reads DFQATT; CDR2 reads SNEGSKA (reference sequence). The V and J ends lost 3 bases and 0 bases, in that order; junction bases with no gene match: 2. This CDR3 has 14 amino acids. CDR3 residues: CSASSSGSTDTQYF. CDR3 DNA: TGCAGTGCTAGTTCTAGCGGGAGCACAGATACGCAGTATTTT.

This clonotype was detected many times. The chain combines TRBV29-1 with TRBJ2-1, with 9 bases lining up with TRBD2. Germline V lookup: CDR1 SQVTM, CDR2 ANQGSEA. Trimming took 4 bases from V and 7 from J; bases not matched to a gene: 14. The CDR3 sequence is 16 residues long. The DNA of the CDR3 is TGCAGCGTTGGGGGAGTTAGCGGGAGAGTAACGAATGAGCAGTTCTTC. Protein product: CSVGGVSGRVTNEQFF.

The chain is built from TRBV11-3 and TRBJ1-2; possible D gene TRBD1, 6 bases. Looked up from germline, CDR1 is SGHNT and CDR2 is YENEEA. V shed 5 bases and J shed 3 bases, with 19 bases lying between them. CDR3 length: 16 amino acids. The chain's CDR3 is CASSHGGTGLDYGYTF. In nucleotides, the CDR3 is TGTGCCAGCAGCCATGGAGGCACAGGGCTTGACTATGGCTACACCTTC.